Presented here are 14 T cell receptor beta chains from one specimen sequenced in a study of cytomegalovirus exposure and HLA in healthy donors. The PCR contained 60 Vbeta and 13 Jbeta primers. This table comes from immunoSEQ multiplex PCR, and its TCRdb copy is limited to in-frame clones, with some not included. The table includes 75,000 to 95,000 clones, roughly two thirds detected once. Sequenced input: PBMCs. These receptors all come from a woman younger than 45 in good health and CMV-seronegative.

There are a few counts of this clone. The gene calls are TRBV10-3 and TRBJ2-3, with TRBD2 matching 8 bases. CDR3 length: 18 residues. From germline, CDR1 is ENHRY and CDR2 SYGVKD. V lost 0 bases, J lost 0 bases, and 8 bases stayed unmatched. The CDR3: CAISESRRAGGSTDTQYF. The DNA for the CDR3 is TGTGCCATCAGTGAGTCGCGTAGGGCGGGAGGAAGCACAGATACGCAGTATTTT.

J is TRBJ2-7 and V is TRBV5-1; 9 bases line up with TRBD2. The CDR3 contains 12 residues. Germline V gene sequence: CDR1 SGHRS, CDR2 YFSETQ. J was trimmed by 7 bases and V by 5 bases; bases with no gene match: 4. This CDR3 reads CASSRLAGEQYF. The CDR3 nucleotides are TGCGCCAGCAGTCGGCTAGCGGGAGAGCAGTACTTC.

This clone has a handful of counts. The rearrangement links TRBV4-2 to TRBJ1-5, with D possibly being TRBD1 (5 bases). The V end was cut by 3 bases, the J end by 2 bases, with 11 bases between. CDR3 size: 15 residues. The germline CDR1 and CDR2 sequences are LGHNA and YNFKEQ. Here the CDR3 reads CASSQRRGGNQPQHF. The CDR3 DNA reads TGTGCCAGCAGCCAGCGGAGGGGTGGCAATCAGCCCCAGCATTTT.

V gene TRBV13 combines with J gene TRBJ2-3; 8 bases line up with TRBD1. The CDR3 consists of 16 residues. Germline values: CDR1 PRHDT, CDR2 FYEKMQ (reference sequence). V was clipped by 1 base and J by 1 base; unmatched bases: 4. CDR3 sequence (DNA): TGTGCCAGCAGCTTAGTACAGGGGGGACGCACAGATACGCAGTATTTT. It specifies CASSLVQGGRTDTQYF.

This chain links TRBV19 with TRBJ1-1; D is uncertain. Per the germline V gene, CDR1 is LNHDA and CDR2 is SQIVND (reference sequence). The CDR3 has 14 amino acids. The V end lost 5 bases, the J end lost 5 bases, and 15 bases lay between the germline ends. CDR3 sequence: CASSPPAGRTEAFF. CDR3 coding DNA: TGTGCCAGTAGTCCCCCAGCGGGAAGGACTGAAGCTTTCTTT.

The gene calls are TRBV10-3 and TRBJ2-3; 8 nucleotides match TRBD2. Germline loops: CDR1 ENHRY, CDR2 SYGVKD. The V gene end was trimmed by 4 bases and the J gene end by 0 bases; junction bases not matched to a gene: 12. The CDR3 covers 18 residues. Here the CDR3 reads CAISASLGLGGSTDTQYF. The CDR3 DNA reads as TGTGCCATCAGTGCCTCCCTGGGACTAGGGGGGAGCACAGATACGCAGTATTTT.

The CDR3 nucleotides are TGTGCCAGCAGTGATCAGGGGGCGAACACCATATATTTT. Its protein product is CASSDQGANTIYF. The chain employs TRBV2 and TRBJ1-3; 8 positions match TRBD1. There are 13 residues in the CDR3. Trimming removed 3 bases from V and 7 bases from J; junction bases left unmatched: 2. Germline V gene data show CDR1 as SNHLY and CDR2 as FYNNEI.

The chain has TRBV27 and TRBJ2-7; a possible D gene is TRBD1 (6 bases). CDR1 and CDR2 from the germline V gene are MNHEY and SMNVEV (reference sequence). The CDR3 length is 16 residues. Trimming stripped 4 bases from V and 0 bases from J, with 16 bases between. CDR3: CASSYRGKGGSYEQYF. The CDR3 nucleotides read TGTGCCAGCAGTTACCGGGGTAAAGGGGGCTCCTACGAGCAGTACTTC.

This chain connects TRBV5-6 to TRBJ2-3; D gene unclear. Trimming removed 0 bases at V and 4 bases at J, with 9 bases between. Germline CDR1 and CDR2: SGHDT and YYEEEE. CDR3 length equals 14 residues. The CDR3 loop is CASSLGNRADTQYF. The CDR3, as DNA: TGTGCCAGCAGCTTGGGAAATCGAGCAGATACGCAGTATTTT. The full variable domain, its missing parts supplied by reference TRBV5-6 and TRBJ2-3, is DAGVTQSPTHLIKTRGQQVTLRCSPKSGHDTVSWYQQALGQGPQFIFQYYEEEERQRGNFPDRFSGHQFPNYSSELNVNALLLGDSALYLCASSLGNRADTQYFGPGTRLTVL.

The CDR3 spells CASTLGGLRSTDTQYF. The CDR3 region has the DNA TGTGCCAGCACCCTGGGAGGACTTCGGAGCACAGATACGCAGTATTTT. The V gene is TRBV28, the J gene TRBJ2-3, with D perhaps TRBD2 (6 bases). Trimming cost V 7 bases and J 0 bases, with 17 bases left between them. The CDR3 has 16 residues. Germline lookup yields CDR1 MDHEN and CDR2 SYDVKM.

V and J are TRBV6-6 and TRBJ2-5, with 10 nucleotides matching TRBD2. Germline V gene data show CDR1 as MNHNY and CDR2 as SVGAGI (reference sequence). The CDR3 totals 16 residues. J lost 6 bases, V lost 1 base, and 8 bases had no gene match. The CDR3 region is CASSYLSGGGSKTQYF. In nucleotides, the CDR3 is TGTGCCAGCAGTTACTTAAGCGGGGGGGGTTCCAAGACCCAGTACTTC.

CDR3: CASRGSGLSYEQYF. CDR3 DNA: TGTGCCAGCAGGGGATCGGGACTATCGTACGAGCAGTACTTC. The V and J genes are TRBV2 and TRBJ2-7; 7 positions agree with TRBD2. The V gene's germline CDR1 is SNHLY and CDR2 FYNNEI. Trimming removed 6 bases from V and 4 bases from J; junction bases left unmatched: 9. This CDR3 is 14 amino acids long.

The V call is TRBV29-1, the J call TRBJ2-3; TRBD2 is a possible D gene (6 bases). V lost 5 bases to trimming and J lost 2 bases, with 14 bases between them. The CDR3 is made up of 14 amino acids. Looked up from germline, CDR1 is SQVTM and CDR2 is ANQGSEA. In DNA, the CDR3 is TGCAGCGTTTCTCCGGGACTTCACACAGATACGCAGTATTTT. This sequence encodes CSVSPGLHTDTQYF.

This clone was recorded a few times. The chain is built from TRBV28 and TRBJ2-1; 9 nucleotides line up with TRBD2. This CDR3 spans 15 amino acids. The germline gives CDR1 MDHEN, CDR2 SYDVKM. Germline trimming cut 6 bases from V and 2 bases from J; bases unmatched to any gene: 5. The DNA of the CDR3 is TGTGCCAGCAGCGTAGCGGGAGCCCCCTACAATGAGCAGTTCTTC. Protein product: CASSVAGAPYNEQFF.